A selection of T cell receptor beta chains follows, all from one sample in a study of T cell responses to AZD1222 COVID-19 vaccine. Produced via immunoSEQ multiplex PCR; TCRdb's table is partial and in-frame only. The data show 120,000 or so clones, with over 75% seen just once and approximately 1.1% held by the top ten. The sample was peripheral blood, taken on day 0 of AZD1222 vaccination. These receptors came from an adult in good health. Both conserved end residues are part of each CDR3. A D gene is named only where the DNA matches it firmly. The size of a clone is reported for some rows only, either as once, few or many, or as a class for expanded clones.

j_call	clone_size	v_call	d_call	cdr3_aa	cdr3_nt
TRBJ2-7	-	TRBV12-5	TRBD1	CASGLEPSLSRDRRTYEQYF	TGTGCTAGTGGTTTGGAACCCTCCCTCAGCCGGGACAGACGAACCTACGAGCAGTACTTC
TRBJ2-5	-	TRBV3-1/TRBV3-2	-	CASKARVVGETQYF	TGTGCCAGCAAGGCTCGGGTAGTTGGGGAGACCCAGTACTTC
TRBJ1-1	-	TRBV6-4	-	CASSVSLNTEAFF	TGTGCCAGCAGTGTCTCTTTGAACACTGAAGCTTTCTTT
TRBJ2-2	-	TRBV30	TRBD2	CAWSTRLAGGLNTGELFF	TGTGCCTGGAGTACCCGACTAGCGGGGGGTCTGAACACCGGGGAGCTGTTTTTT
TRBJ1-1	-	TRBV6-5	-	CASSYPTVDKNTEAFF	TGTGCCAGCAGTTATCCTACTGTCGACAAGAACACTGAAGCTTTCTTT
TRBJ1-5	-	TRBV27	-	CASSLYRSGNQPQHF	TGTGCCAGCAGTTTATATCGCAGCGGCAATCAGCCCCAGCATTTT
TRBJ1-2	-	TRBV5-1	-	CASSLEGAGYTF	TGCGCCAGCAGCTTGGAAGGGGCTGGCTACACCTTC
TRBJ2-3	-	TRBV6-5	TRBD1	CASSYSDRSRDTQYF	TGTGCCAGCAGTTACTCGGACAGGTCGAGAGATACGCAGTATTTT
TRBJ1-3	-	TRBV9	-	CASSVGGGVDTIYF	TGTGCCAGCAGCGTAGGAGGAGGGGTGGACACCATATATTTT
TRBJ1-1	-	TRBV5-3	TRBD1	CARSQGGSAFF	TGTGCCAGAAGCCAGGGGGGCTCGGCTTTCTTT
TRBJ2-5	-	TRBV7-2	TRBD1	CASSMNGQGARETQYF	TGTGCCAGCAGCATGAATGGACAGGGGGCGCGGGAGACCCAGTACTTC
TRBJ2-5	-	TRBV27	-	CASRLTAYQETQYF	TGTGCCAGCAGATTGACAGCCTACCAAGAGACCCAGTACTTC
TRBJ1-1	-	TRBV10-1	-	CASSDRAVGAFF	TGCGCCAGCAGTGATCGGGCTGTGGGAGCTTTCTTT
TRBJ1-5	-	TRBV13	-	CASSQQGDQPQHF	TGTGCCAGCAGTCAACAGGGCGATCAGCCCCAGCATTTT
TRBJ1-5	few	TRBV7-8	-	CASSLIIRQANNQPQHF	TGTGCCAGCAGCTTAATCATTCGACAGGCCAACAATCAGCCCCAGCATTTT
TRBJ1-1	-	TRBV19	-	CASKIRRGEGVLEAFF	TGTGCCAGTAAGATCCGGCGGGGCGAGGGAGTTCTAGAAGCTTTCTTT
TRBJ1-3	once	TRBV6-2/TRBV6-3	-	CASSLPDTGNTIYF	TGTGCCAGCAGTTTACCGGACACTGGAAACACCATATATTTT
TRBJ2-7	-	TRBV9	-	CASSVGVVSEQYF	TGTGCCAGCAGCGTAGGAGTAGTCTCCGAGCAGTACTTC
TRBJ1-5	few	TRBV5-5	-	CASSLLAGTNQPQHF	TGTGCCAGCAGCTTGCTAGCAGGGACCAATCAGCCCCAGCATTTT
TRBJ1-1	-	TRBV20-1	-	CSGYPERGAFF	TGCAGTGGCTACCCCGAGCGTGGAGCTTTCTTT
TRBJ1-4	-	TRBV4-3	-	CASSQDKAEKLFF	TGCGCCAGCAGCCAAGATAAGGCTGAAAAACTGTTTTTT
TRBJ1-6	few	TRBV7-9	-	CASSPLGAYSPLHF	TGTGCCAGCAGCCCACTGGGGGCCTATTCACCCCTCCACTTT
TRBJ1-6	once	TRBV14	-	CASSLTRDLNSPLHF	TGTGCCAGCAGCCTGACACGGGACCTCAATTCACCCCTCCATTTT
TRBJ1-5	-	TRBV5-5	-	CASSLEAGSNQPQHF	TGTGCCAGCAGCTTGGAGGCGGGTAGCAATCAGCCCCAGCATTTT
TRBJ1-1	-	TRBV7-9	-	CASSSSPGGTEAFF	TGTGCCAGCAGCTCAAGTCCGGGGGGGACTGAAGCTTTCTTT
TRBJ1-4	-	TRBV18	TRBD1	CASSPLQGADEKLFF	TGTGCCAGCTCACCGCTACAGGGGGCTGATGAAAAACTGTTTTTT
TRBJ1-2	-	TRBV3-1/TRBV3-2	-	CASSQSRRGGYTF	TGTGCCAGCAGCCAAAGTAGGAGGGGCGGCTACACCTTC
TRBJ1-4	-	TRBV7-9	-	CASSLGGMSNEKLFF	TGTGCCAGCAGCTTAGGCGGCATGAGTAATGAAAAACTGTTTTTT
TRBJ2-1	-	TRBV5-6	TRBD2	CASSGERGSSYNEQFF	TGTGCCAGCAGCGGAGAGCGGGGTAGCTCCTACAATGAGCAGTTCTTC
TRBJ2-7	-	TRBV7-2	TRBD1	CASSPTGGSFTYEQYF	TGTGCCAGCAGTCCCACAGGGGGCTCCTTCACCTACGAGCAGTACTTC
TRBJ1-2	-	TRBV5-5	-	CASSPGQWGYTF	TGTGCCAGCAGCCCAGGACAGTGGGGCTACACCTTC
TRBJ2-2	-	TRBV7-6	TRBD1	CASSLDRGQGVGTGELFF	TGTGCCAGCAGCTTGGACAGGGGGCAGGGTGTGGGCACCGGGGAGCTGTTTTTT
TRBJ1-1	once	TRBV6-5	-	CASSYWTANTEAFF	TGTGCCAGCAGTTATTGGACAGCGAACACTGAAGCTTTCTTT
TRBJ1-3	-	TRBV28	-	CASWGDRHRLGTIYF	TGTGCCTCTTGGGGCGACAGACACCGCCTTGGGACCATATATTTT
TRBJ1-1	-	TRBV19	-	CASSIAGMNTEAFF	TGTGCCAGTAGTATAGCAGGGATGAACACTGAAGCTTTCTTT
TRBJ2-3	-	TRBV6-1	TRBD2	CASSVDSGGQPDTQYF	TGTGCCAGCAGTGTGGACAGCGGGGGGCAGCCAGATACGCAGTATTTT
TRBJ1-1	-	TRBV28	-	CASSSWIRRGMNTEAFF	TGTGCCAGCAGTTCATGGATCCGAAGGGGCATGAACACTGAAGCTTTCTTT
TRBJ2-5	-	TRBV5-5	-	CASSLEGIGQETQYF	TGTGCCAGCAGCTTGGAGGGAATTGGTCAAGAGACCCAGTACTTC
TRBJ2-5	-	TRBV6-5	-	CASSYSGLQETQYF	TGTGCCAGCAGTTACTCGGGGCTCCAAGAGACCCAGTACTTC
TRBJ2-3	-	TRBV3-1/TRBV3-2	-	CASNQGGGPVDTQYF	TGTGCCAGCAACCAGGGTGGGGGGCCCGTTGATACGCAGTATTTT
TRBJ2-3	-	TRBV3-1/TRBV3-2	-	CASSNHITAQYF	TGTGCCAGCAGCAACCACATCACGGCGCAGTATTTT
TRBJ1-6	-	TRBV28	-	CASIRGLTNSPLHF	TGTGCCAGCATTCGCGGCCTCACCAATTCACCCCTCCACTTT
TRBJ1-5	-	TRBV6-1	TRBD1	CASSEDRSNQPQHF	TGTGCCAGCAGTGAGGACAGGAGCAATCAGCCCCAGCATTTT
TRBJ1-2	once	TRBV5-6	-	CASSLGRNYGYTF	TGTGCCAGCAGCTTGGGGCGGAACTATGGCTACACCTTC
TRBJ1-1	-	TRBV4-3	-	CASSEMGLNTEAFF	TGCGCCAGCAGCGAGATGGGTCTGAACACTGAAGCTTTCTTT
TRBJ2-5	-	TRBV7-8	-	CASGRGQTETQYF	TGTGCCAGCGGGAGGGGGCAGACAGAGACCCAGTACTTC